Presented here are 29 T cell receptor beta chains from one specimen sequenced in a study of molecular identifiers for immune sequencing clone quantification. TCRdb re-called the PCR reads with MiXCR, one entry per CDR3 protein. Here the sample spans about 510,000 distinct CDR3 sequences, about 26% being singletons. The sequencing sample was made of naive CD8+ T cells from blood, with Jurkat cell RNA spiked in. Documented subset: FACS-sorted CD8+CD4-CCR7+CD45RA+ naive T cells. The source is a human donor in good health. Some libraries in this study had Jurkat cell RNA spiked in.

This clonotype came up many times. The CDR3 sequence: CASSLGGGSYNSPLHF. CDR3 nucleotides: TGTGCCAGCAGTTTGGGCGGAGGCTCCTATAATTCACCCCTCCACTTT. The chain combines TRBV27 with TRBJ1-6, with D unclear. The CDR3 is 16 residues long. Germline CDR1 reads MNHEY; CDR2 reads SMNVEV (reference sequence). Trimming pared 3 bases from V and 0 bases from J, leaving 9 bases between.

The rearrangement uses TRBV5-4 and TRBJ2-1; no reliable D call. This CDR3 has 14 residues. Per germline, CDR1 SGHNT and CDR2 YYREEE (reference sequence). The V end was cut by 1 base, the J end by 12 bases, with 17 bases between. CDR3 sequence (DNA): TGTGCCAGCAGCTTGAGTAACAATCTTGATGGGCAGTTCTTC. It is translated as CASSLSNNLDGQFF.

This clonotype turned up a few times. This chain joins TRBV7-9 and TRBJ1-1, with D unresolved. V was cut by 1 base and J by 0 bases, with 12 bases left in between. CDR3 length equals 16 residues. The germline V gene encodes CDR1 SEHNR and CDR2 FQNEAQ (reference sequence). This CDR3 is CASSLGPASMNTEAFF. CDR3 nucleotides: TGTGCCAGCAGCTTAGGTCCGGCCAGCATGAACACTGAAGCTTTCTTT. Combining the CDR3 with reference TRBV7-9 and TRBJ1-1 gives the whole variable domain DTGVSQNPRHKITKRGQNVTFRCDPISEHNRLYWYRQTLGQGPEFLTYFQNEAQLEKSRLLSDRFSAERPKGSFSTLEIQRTEQGDSAMYLCASSLGPASMNTEAFFGQGTRLTVV.

This clonotype was picked up a small number of times. The conserved phenylalanine or tryptophan normally closing the CDR3 is absent here, so this likely arose from a read error. This chain links TRBV14 with TRBJ2-7; 14 bases are shared with TRBD2. Unmatched junction bases numbered 17, after V lost 3 bases and J lost 4 bases. CDR3 length: 20 amino acids. Germline CDR1 is SGHDN and CDR2 is FVKESK. DNA for the CDR3: TGTGCCAGCAGCCAGGGACTAGCGGGAGTTTTGTCCCCGGATCGATACGAGCAGTACTCC. Amino acid sequence: CASSQGLAGVLSPDRYEQYS.

Details on this clonotype: A much larger clone differs by one base, so this may be a read error. The V call is TRBV6-1, the J call TRBJ1-1; perhaps TRBD1 as D (6 bases). CDR3 length equals 11 residues. CDR1 is MNHNS, CDR2 SASEGT, per germline. V was pared by 8 bases and J by 9 bases, with 13 bases between. The CDR3 reads CASQDSLKAFF. DNA for the CDR3: TGTGCCAGCCAGGACAGTCTTAAAGCTTTCTTT.

This clonotype was seen at least ten times. The J gene is TRBJ2-3, the V gene TRBV7-9; D gene unclear. Germline V gene data show CDR1 as SEHNR and CDR2 as FQNEAQ (reference sequence). Trimming removed 5 bases from V and 4 bases from J, with 7 bases in between. The CDR3 is 12 amino acids. The CDR3 region is CASSKSPDTQYF. The CDR3 DNA reads as TGTGCCAGCAGCAAATCCCCAGATACGCAGTATTTT.

The rearrangement links TRBV5-6 to TRBJ2-1; TRBD2 aligns across 11 bases. The CDR3 covers 16 residues. Looked up from germline, CDR1 is SGHDT and CDR2 is YYEEEE. The junction had 6 bases not matched to a gene; V was cut back by 0 bases and J by 7 bases. In DNA form, the CDR3 reads TGTGCCAGCAGCTTGGATAGCGGGGGGGCCCGGAATGAGCAGTTCTTC. Its protein is CASSLDSGGARNEQFF.

The chain carries TRBV21-1 and TRBJ1-6. TRBV21-1 represents a pseudogene. The CDR3 covers 14 residues. This chain's CDR3 is CASRCQRRRSPLHF. In DNA, the CDR3 is TGTGCCAGCAGGTGTCAACGCAGACGATCACCCCTCCACTTT.

The V and J genes are TRBV4-3 and TRBJ2-7; D might be TRBD1 (5 bases). The V and J ends lost 1 base and 2 bases respectively, with 12 bases between them. The CDR3 covers 15 residues. CDR1 is LGHNA and CDR2 is YSLEER in the germline V gene. CDR3 residues: CASSQGFSRAYEQYF. CDR3 DNA: TGCGCCAGCAGCCAAGGATTTAGCAGGGCCTACGAGCAGTACTTC.

The chain recombines TRBV27 with TRBJ1-4; 9 nucleotides line up with TRBD1. The junction had 5 bases not matched to a gene; V was cut back by 7 bases and J by 2 bases. CDR3 length: 15 amino acids. CDR1 and CDR2 from the germline V gene are MNHEY and SMNVEV (reference sequence). This chain's CDR3 is CASNMDRGTNEKLFF. DNA for the CDR3: TGTGCCAGCAACATGGACAGGGGCACTAATGAAAAACTGTTTTTT.

This clonotype was picked up a small number of times. V gene TRBV7-6 combines with J gene TRBJ2-3; D is ambiguous. With 4 bases removed from V and 3 bases from J, the gap between germline ends came to 8 bases. CDR1 is SGHVS and CDR2 is FNYEAQ in the germline V gene. The CDR3 sequence is 13 residues long. The CDR3 DNA reads as TGTGCCAGCAGCTCCGTTTATACAGATACGCAGTATTTT. This gives the protein CASSSVYTDTQYF.

This clonotype was seen a single time. The chain couples TRBV7-9 to TRBJ1-4; weak D call: TRBD1 (5 bases). Germline CDR1 reads SEHNR; CDR2 reads FQNEAQ (reference sequence). V gave up 3 bases and J gave up 8 bases, with 10 bases separating them. The CDR3 length is 13 residues. The CDR3 sequence is CASSFSGNEKLFF. The CDR3 bases are TGTGCCAGCAGCTTTTCAGGGAACGAAAAACTGTTTTTT. Filled out from reference TRBV7-9 and TRBJ1-4, the complete variable domain reads DTGVSQNPRHKITKRGQNVTFRCDPISEHNRLYWYRQTLGQGPEFLTYFQNEAQLEKSRLLSDRFSAERPKGSFSTLEIQRTEQGDSAMYLCASSFSGNEKLFFGSGTQLSVL.

A remark on this clonotype: A much larger clone differs from this one at a single base, so this may be a read error. The chain couples TRBV20-1 to TRBJ2-3; D is perhaps TRBD1 or TRBD2 (6 bases each). The CDR3 is made up of 14 amino acids. In germline, CDR1 is DFQATT, CDR2 SNEGSKA (reference sequence). CDR3 residues: CCARPGAGTDTQYF. The DNA of the CDR3 is TGCTGTGCTAGACCGGGGGCCGGCACAGATACGCAGTATTTT.

This clonotype was observed a few times. The chain uses TRBV19 and TRBJ1-1, with no clear D. The CDR3 has 12 amino acids. Germline-derived CDR1 and CDR2 are LNHDA and SQIVND (reference sequence). With 5 bases removed from V and 4 bases from J, the gap between germline ends came to 8 bases. This chain's CDR3 is CASSQASTEAFF. CDR3 coding DNA: TGTGCCAGTAGTCAGGCGAGCACTGAAGCTTTCTTT.

As concerns this clonotype: This sequence may be a read error, since a much larger clone differs from it by one base. The chain couples TRBV12-3 or TRBV12-4 to TRBJ1-4, with a possible D match to TRBD1 (5 bases). The CDR3 is 17 amino acids. Here the CDR3 reads CASSPEGYGAPNEKLSF. The CDR3 nucleotides are TGTGCCAGCAGTCCAGAAGGGTATGGGGCTCCTAATGAAAAACTGTCTTTT.

This chain links TRBV9 with TRBJ2-7, with 7 bases matching TRBD2. The CDR3 is 14 amino acids. With 0 bases clipped from V and 5 bases from J, the junction kept 5 bases outside the gene matches. Germline loops: CDR1 SGDLS, CDR2 YYNGEE. DNA for the CDR3: TGTGCCAGCAGCGTAGGGGGGGGGACCGACGAGCAGTACTTC. Translated: CASSVGGGTDEQYF.

This clonotype was observed at least ten times. This chain connects TRBV20-1 to TRBJ1-3, with TRBD1 as a possible D gene (6 bases). The CDR3 loop spans 16 amino acids. Germline V CDR1 and CDR2: DFQATT, SNEGSKA (reference sequence). V lost 5 bases and J 3 bases, leaving 20 bases between the germline ends. Written as DNA, the CDR3 is TGCAGTGCTGGCAGGGGACGGAGGGGAGATGGAAACACCATATATTTT. Translation gives CSAGRGRRGDGNTIYF.

As to this clonotype: An end of the junction does not agree with germline; a read error may underlie this. This sequence joins TRBV7-4 and TRBJ2-4, with D perhaps TRBD1 (6 bases). Germline V gene lookup returns CDR1 SGHVT and CDR2 SQSDAQ. The CDR3 loop spans 18 amino acids. This CDR3 is CASSAPVHRVRAKNIQHF. The DNA for the CDR3 is TGTGCCAGCAGCGCACCGGTACACAGGGTGAGGGCCAAAAACATTCAGCACTTC.

This clonotype was seen a few times. The CDR3 loop reads CASSWTGGSYNEQFF. CDR3 DNA: TGTGCCAGCAGTTGGACTGGGGGCTCCTACAATGAGCAGTTCTTC. The rearrangement links TRBV27 to TRBJ2-1; D assignment may be TRBD1 or TRBD2 (5 bases each). This CDR3 is 15 amino acids long. Germline values: CDR1 MNHEY, CDR2 SMNVEV (reference sequence). V dropped 4 bases and J dropped 0 bases, with 10 bases sitting between them.

V and J are TRBV29-1 and TRBJ1-3, with 7 bases matching TRBD1. This CDR3 comprises 14 residues. With 5 bases clipped from V and 11 bases from J, the junction kept 15 bases outside the gene matches. CDR1 and CDR2 from the germline V gene are SQVTM and ANQGSEA. As DNA, the CDR3 is TGCAGCGTTCAGGGGGGCCCTACTGGAACCCCCATATATTTT. Translation gives CSVQGGPTGTPIYF.

The chain joins TRBV6-9 to TRBJ2-1; maybe TRBD1 (6 bases). This CDR3 has 14 residues. CDR1 is MNHGY, CDR2 SVAAGI, per germline. Trimming left V 10 bases short and J 2 bases short, with 15 bases between. The CDR3 loop is CANSRGPPYNEQFF. Written as DNA, the CDR3 is TGTGCCAACTCCAGGGGTCCCCCCTACAATGAGCAGTTCTTC.

Regarding this clonotype: A read error is possible here, since a much larger clone lies one base away. The rearrangement uses TRBV4-3 and TRBJ2-1, with D possibly matching TRBD2 (5 bases). The V gene's germline CDR1 is LGHNA and CDR2 YSLEER. The length of the CDR3 is 16 residues. V lost 0 bases and J 0 bases, leaving 9 bases between the germline ends. CDR3 bases: TGCGCCAGCAGCCAAGACAGGAGGAGCTCCTACAATGAGCAGTTCTTC. It translates to CASSQDRRSSYNEQFF.

The chain is built from TRBV7-9 and TRBJ2-3; 11 bases fit TRBD2. The CDR3 has 17 residues. V dropped 6 bases and J dropped 2; count of bases not matched to a gene: 10. Germline V gene sequence: CDR1 SEHNR, CDR2 FQNEAQ (reference sequence). The CDR3 reads CASSPSGLADSTDTQYF. The CDR3 bases are TGTGCCAGCAGTCCCTCGGGACTAGCGGACTCCACAGATACGCAGTATTTT. Full variable domain (outside the CDR3, taken from reference TRBV7-9 and TRBJ2-3): DTGVSQNPRHKITKRGQNVTFRCDPISEHNRLYWYRQTLGQGPEFLTYFQNEAQLEKSRLLSDRFSAERPKGSFSTLEIQRTEQGDSAMYLCASSPSGLADSTDTQYFGPGTRLTVL.

The chain combines TRBV4-1 with TRBJ1-3, with 7 bases fitting TRBD1. Germline assignment: CDR1 MGHRA and CDR2 YSYEKL. This CDR3 spans 13 amino acids. V was pared by 4 bases and J by 10 bases, with 7 bases of the junction left unmatched. The CDR3 sequence is CASSRDRASTIYF. DNA for the CDR3: TGCGCCAGCAGCCGCGACAGGGCGAGTACCATATATTTT.

This clonotype has at least ten counts. The CDR3 DNA reads as TGCAGCGTTGAGATACTAGCGGGAGCGCCCTACGAGCAGTACTTC. Encoded protein: CSVEILAGAPYEQYF. The chain uses TRBV29-1 and TRBJ2-7; 11 bases map to TRBD2. The V segment lost 3 bases and the J segment 2 bases; nucleotides outside the gene matches: 6. The CDR3 is made up of 15 amino acids. Per germline, CDR1 SQVTM and CDR2 ANQGSEA.

This clonotype was observed at least ten times. This chain links TRBV20-1 with TRBJ1-5, with TRBD1 matching over 10 bases. Germline loops: CDR1 DFQATT, CDR2 SNEGSKA (reference sequence). The J segment lost 6 bases and the V segment lost 6 bases, leaving 11 bases of the junction unmatched. This CDR3 region has 15 residues. CDR3 loop: CSANDGGQGVQPQHF. CDR3 nucleotides: TGCAGTGCGAACGATGGTGGACAGGGGGTTCAGCCCCAGCATTTT.

V is TRBV12-3 or TRBV12-4 and J is TRBJ1-5; 7 nucleotides align to TRBD1. This CDR3 has 15 residues. J lost 1 base, V lost 3 bases, and 3 bases had no gene match. The DNA for the CDR3 is TGTGCCAGCAGTTTGACAGGGCCAAGCAATCAGCCCCAGCATTTT. Its translation is CASSLTGPSNQPQHF.

Remarks on this clonotype: Being one base from a much bigger clone, this may be a read error. The chain joins TRBV28 to TRBJ2-3; D perhaps matches TRBD2 (7 bases). The germline gives CDR1 MDHEN, CDR2 SYDVKM. The CDR3 loop spans 19 amino acids. V lost 4 bases and J 4 bases, leaving 27 bases between the germline ends. CDR3 loop: CASSSSPLLGGVSADTQYF. The CDR3 nucleotides read TGTGCCAGCAGTTCCAGCCCCCTTCTAGGGGGGGTTAGCGCAGATACGCAGTATTTT.

The chain employs TRBV20-1 and TRBJ1-4, with D hard to call. V lost 6 bases and J 8 bases, leaving 10 bases between the germline ends. The germline V gene has CDR1 DFQATT and CDR2 SNEGSKA (reference sequence). There are 11 residues in the CDR3. The CDR3 sequence is CSANEGEKLFF. CDR3 nucleotide sequence: TGCAGTGCCAACGAGGGAGAAAAACTGTTTTTT.